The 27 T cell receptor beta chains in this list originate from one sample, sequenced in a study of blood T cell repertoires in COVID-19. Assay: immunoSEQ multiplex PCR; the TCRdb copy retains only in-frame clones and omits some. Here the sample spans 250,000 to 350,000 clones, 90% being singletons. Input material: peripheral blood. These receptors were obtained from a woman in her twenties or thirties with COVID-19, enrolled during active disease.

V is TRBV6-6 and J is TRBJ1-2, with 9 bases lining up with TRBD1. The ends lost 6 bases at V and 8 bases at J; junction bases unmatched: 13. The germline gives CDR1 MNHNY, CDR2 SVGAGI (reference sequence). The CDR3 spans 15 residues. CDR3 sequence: CASRQGRTGGKGYTF. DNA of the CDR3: TGTGCCAGCAGACAAGGACGAACAGGGGGCAAAGGCTACACCTTC.

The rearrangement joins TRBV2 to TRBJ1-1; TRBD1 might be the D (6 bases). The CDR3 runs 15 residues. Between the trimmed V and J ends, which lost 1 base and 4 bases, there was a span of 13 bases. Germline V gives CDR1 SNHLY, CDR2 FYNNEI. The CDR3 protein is CASSEGGGSFTEAFF. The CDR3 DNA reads TGTGCCAGCAGTGAAGGGGGGGGCAGTTTCACTGAAGCTTTCTTT.

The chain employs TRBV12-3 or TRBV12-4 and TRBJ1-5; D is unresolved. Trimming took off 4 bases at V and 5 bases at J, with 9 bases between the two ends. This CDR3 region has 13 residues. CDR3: CASSSDIHQPQHF. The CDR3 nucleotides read TGTGCCAGCAGTTCCGACATTCATCAGCCCCAGCATTTT.

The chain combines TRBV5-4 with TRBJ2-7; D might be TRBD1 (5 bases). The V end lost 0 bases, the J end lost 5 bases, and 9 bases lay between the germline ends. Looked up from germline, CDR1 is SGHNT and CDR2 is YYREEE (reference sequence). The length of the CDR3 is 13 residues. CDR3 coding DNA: TGTGCCAGCAGCTTGGGAGCCAGGGACGAGCAGTACTTC. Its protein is CASSLGARDEQYF.

The chain's CDR3 is CASSPREGLYEQYF. Here the CDR3 DNA reads TGTGCCAGCAGCCCACGGGAGGGCCTCTACGAGCAGTACTTC. The V call is TRBV5-5, the J call TRBJ2-7; 8 positions match TRBD2. The CDR3 totals 14 residues. The V gene's germline CDR1 is SGHKS and CDR2 YYEKEE (reference sequence). Trimming cost V 4 bases and J 3 bases; bases outside gene matches: 6.

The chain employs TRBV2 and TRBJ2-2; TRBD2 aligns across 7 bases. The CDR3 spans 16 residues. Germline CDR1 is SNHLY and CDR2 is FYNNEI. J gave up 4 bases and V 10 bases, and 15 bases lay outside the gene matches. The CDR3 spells CANLPTSLSGTGELFF. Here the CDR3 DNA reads TGTGCCAACCTGCCGACTAGCTTAAGTGGCACCGGGGAGCTGTTTTTT.

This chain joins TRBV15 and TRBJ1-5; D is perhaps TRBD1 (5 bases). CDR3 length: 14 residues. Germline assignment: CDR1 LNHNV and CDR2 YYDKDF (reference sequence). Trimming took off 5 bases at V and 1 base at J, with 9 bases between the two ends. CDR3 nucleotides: TGTGCCACCAGCGTCGGACAAAGCAATCAGCCCCAGCATTTT. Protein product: CATSVGQSNQPQHF.

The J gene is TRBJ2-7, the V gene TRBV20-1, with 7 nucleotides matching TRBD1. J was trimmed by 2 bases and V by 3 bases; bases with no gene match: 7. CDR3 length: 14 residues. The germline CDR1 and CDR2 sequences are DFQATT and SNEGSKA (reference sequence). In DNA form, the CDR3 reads TGCAGTGCTAGTGGGACAGTGAACACCTACGAGCAGTACTTC. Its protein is CSASGTVNTYEQYF.

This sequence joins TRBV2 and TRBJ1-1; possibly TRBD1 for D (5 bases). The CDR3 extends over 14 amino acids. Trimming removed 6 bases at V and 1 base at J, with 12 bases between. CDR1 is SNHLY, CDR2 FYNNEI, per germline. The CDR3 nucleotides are TGTGCCAGCAGCGGCGCGGGGGGGAACACTGAAGCTTTCTTT. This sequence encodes CASSGAGGNTEAFF.

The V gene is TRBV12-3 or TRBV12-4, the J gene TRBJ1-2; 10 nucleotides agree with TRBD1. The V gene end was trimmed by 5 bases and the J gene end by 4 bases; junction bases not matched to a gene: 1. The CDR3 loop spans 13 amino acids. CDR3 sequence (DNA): TGTGCCAGCAGTCGGGACAGGGGCTATGGCTACACCTTC. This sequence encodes CASSRDRGYGYTF.

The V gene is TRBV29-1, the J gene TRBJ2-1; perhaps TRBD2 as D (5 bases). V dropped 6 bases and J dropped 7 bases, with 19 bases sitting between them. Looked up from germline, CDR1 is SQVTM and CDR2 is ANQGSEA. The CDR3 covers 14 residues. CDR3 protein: CSVKDPGSANEQFF. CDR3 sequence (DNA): TGCAGCGTGAAGGATCCGGGGAGTGCTAATGAGCAGTTCTTC.

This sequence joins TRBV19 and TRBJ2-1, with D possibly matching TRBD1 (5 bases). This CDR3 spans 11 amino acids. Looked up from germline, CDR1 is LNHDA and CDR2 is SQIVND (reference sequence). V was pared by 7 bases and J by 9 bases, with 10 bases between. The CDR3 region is CASKNQGEQFF. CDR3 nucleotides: TGTGCCAGTAAAAACCAGGGTGAGCAGTTCTTC.

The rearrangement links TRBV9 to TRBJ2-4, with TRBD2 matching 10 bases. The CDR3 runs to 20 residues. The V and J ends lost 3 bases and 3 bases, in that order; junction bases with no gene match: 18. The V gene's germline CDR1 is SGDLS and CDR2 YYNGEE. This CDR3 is CASSEGRERSGRLGKNIQYF. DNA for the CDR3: TGTGCCAGCAGCGAGGGGAGAGAGCGTAGCGGGAGGTTGGGCAAAAACATTCAGTACTTC. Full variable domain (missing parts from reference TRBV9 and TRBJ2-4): DSGVTQTPKHLITATGQRVTLRCSPRSGDLSVYWYQQSLDQGLQFLIQYYNGEERAKGNILERFSAQQFPDLHSELNLSSLELGDSALYFCASSEGRERSGRLGKNIQYFGAGTRLSVL.

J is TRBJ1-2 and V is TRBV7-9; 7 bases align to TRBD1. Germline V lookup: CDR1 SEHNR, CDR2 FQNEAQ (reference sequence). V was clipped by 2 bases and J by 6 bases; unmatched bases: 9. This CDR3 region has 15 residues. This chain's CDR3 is CASSLLTGTDHGYTF. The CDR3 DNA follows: TGTGCCAGCAGCTTACTCACCGGGACAGATCATGGCTACACCTTC.

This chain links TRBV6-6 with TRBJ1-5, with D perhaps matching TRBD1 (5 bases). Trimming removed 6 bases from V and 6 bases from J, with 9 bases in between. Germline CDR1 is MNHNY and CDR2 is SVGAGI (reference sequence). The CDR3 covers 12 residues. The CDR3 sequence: CASSPRVQPQHF. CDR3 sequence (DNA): TGTGCCAGCAGCCCCAGGGTTCAGCCCCAGCATTTT.

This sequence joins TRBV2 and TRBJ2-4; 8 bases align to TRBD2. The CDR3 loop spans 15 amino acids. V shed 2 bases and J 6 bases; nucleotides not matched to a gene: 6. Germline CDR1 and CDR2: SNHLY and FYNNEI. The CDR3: CASSEYSGSRNIQYF. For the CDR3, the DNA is TGTGCCAGCAGTGAATACAGCGGGAGTAGAAACATTCAGTACTTC.

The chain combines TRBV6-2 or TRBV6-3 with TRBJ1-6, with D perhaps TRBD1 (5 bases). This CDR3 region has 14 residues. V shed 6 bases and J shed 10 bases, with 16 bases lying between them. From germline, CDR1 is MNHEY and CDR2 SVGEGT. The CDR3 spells CASSRSSGDSPLHF. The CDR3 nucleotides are TGTGCCAGCAGCAGATCTTCGGGGGACTCACCCCTCCACTTT.

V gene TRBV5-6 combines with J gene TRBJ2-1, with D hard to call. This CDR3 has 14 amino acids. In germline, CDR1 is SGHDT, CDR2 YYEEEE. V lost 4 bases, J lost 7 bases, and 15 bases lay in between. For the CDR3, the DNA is TGTGCCAGCAGCGAGCCCCGAGCTAGTAATGAGCAGTTCTTC. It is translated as CASSEPRASNEQFF. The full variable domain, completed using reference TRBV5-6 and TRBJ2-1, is DAGVTQSPTHLIKTRGQQVTLRCSPKSGHDTVSWYQQALGQGPQFIFQYYEEEERQRGNFPDRFSGHQFPNYSSELNVNALLLGDSALYLCASSEPRASNEQFFGPGTRLTVL.

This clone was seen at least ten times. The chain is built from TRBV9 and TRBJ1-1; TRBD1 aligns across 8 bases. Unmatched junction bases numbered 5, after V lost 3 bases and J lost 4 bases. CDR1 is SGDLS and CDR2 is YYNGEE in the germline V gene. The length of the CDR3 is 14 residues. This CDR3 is CASSGGQGGTEAFF. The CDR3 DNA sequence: TGTGCCAGCAGCGGAGGACAGGGTGGCACTGAAGCTTTCTTT.

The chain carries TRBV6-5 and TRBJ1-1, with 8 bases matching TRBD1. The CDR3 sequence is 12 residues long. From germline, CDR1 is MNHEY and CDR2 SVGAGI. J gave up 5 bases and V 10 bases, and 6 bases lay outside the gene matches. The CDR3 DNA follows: TGTGCCACCGGGGACAGGTGGACTGAAGCTTTCTTT. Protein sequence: CATGDRWTEAFF.

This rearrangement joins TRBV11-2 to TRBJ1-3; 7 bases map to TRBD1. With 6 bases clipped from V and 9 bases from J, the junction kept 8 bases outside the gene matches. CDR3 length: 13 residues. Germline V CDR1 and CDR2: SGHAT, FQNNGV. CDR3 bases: TGTGCCAGCAGTCCCGGGGACAGCCGCACCATATATTTT. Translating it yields CASSPGDSRTIYF.

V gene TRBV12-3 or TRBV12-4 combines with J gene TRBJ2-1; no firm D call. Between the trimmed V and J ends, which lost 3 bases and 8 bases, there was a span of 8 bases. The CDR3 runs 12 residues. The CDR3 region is CASSFSMYEQFF. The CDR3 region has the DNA TGTGCCAGCAGTTTTTCTATGTATGAGCAGTTCTTC.

CDR3 sequence reads: CASSMRNTEAFF. CDR3 nucleotide sequence: TGTGCCAGTAGTATGAGGAACACTGAAGCTTTCTTT. The chain has TRBV19 and TRBJ1-1; D gene ambiguous. V was pared by 3 bases and J by 1 base, with 3 bases between. Germline lookup yields CDR1 LNHDA and CDR2 SQIVND (reference sequence). CDR3 length equals 12 residues. Supplemented by reference TRBV19 and TRBJ1-1, the full variable domain reads DGGITQSPKYLFRKEGQNVTLSCEQNLNHDAMYWYRQDPGQGLRLIYYSQIVNDFQKGDIAEGYSVSREKKESFPLTVTSAQKNPTAFYLCASSMRNTEAFFGQGTRLTVV.

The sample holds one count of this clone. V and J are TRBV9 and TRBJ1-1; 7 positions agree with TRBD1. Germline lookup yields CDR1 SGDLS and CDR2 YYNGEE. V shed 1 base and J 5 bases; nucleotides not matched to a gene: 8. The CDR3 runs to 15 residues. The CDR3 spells CASSVLPRGDTEAFF. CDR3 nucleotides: TGTGCCAGCAGCGTACTACCCAGGGGGGATACTGAAGCTTTCTTT.

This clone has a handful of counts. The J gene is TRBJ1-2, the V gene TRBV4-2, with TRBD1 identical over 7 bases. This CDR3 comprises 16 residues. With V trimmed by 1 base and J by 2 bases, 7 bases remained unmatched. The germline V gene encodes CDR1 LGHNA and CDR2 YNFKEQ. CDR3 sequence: CASSQGQQGLNYGYTF. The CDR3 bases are TGTGCCAGCAGCCAAGGCCAACAGGGGCTAAACTATGGCTACACCTTC.

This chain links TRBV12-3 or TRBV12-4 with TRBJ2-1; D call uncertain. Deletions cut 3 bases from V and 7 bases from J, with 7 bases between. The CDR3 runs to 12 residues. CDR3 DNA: TGTGCCAGCAGTTTTGGGCAGAATGAGCAGTTCTTC. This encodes CASSFGQNEQFF.

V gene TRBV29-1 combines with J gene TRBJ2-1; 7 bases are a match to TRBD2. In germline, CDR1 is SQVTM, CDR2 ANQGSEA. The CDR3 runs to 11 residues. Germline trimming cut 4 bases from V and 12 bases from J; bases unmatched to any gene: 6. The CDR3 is CSVVAGEGQFF. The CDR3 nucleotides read TGCAGCGTTGTCGCGGGGGAAGGGCAGTTCTTC.